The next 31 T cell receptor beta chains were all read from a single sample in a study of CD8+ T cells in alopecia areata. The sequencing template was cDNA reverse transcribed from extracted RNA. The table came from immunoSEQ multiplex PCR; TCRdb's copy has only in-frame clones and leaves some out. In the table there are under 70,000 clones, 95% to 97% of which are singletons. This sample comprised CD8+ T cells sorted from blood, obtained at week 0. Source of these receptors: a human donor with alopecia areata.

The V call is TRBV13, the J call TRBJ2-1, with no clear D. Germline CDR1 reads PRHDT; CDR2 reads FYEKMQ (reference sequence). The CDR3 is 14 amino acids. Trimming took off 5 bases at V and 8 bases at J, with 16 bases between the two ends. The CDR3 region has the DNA TGTGCCAGCAGCCCCAGATTCATAGGTTATGAGCAGTTCTTC. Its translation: CASSPRFIGYEQFF. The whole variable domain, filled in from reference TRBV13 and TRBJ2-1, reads AAGVIQSPRHLIKEKRETATLKCYPIPRHDTVYWYQQGPGQDPQFLISFYEKMQSDKGSIPDRFSAQQFSDYHSELNMSSLELGDSALYFCASSPRFIGYEQFFGPGTRLTVL.

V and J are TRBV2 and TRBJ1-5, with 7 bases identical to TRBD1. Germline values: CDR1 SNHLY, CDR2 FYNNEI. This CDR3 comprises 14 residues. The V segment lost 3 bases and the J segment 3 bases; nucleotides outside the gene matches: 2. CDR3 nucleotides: TGTGCCAGCAGTGAGGGACAGCTCAATCAGCCCCAGCATTTT. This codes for CASSEGQLNQPQHF.

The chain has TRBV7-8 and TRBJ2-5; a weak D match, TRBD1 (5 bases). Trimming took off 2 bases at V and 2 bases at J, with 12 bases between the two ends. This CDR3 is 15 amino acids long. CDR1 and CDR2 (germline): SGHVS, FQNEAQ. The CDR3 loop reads CASSLTNKGQETQYF. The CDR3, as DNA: TGTGCCAGCAGCTTAACGAACAAGGGGCAAGAGACCCAGTACTTC.

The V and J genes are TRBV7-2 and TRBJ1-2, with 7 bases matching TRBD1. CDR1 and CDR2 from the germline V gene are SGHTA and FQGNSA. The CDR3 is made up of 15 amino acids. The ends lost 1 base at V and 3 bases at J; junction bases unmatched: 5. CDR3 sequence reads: CASSLVTRGDYGYTF. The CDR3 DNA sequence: TGTGCCAGCAGCTTAGTAACCAGGGGGGACTATGGCTACACCTTC.

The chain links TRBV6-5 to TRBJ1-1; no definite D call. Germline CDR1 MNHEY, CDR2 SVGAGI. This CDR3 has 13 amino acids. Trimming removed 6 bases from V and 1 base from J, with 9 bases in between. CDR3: CASSHSWNTEAFF. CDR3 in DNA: TGTGCCAGCAGCCACTCCTGGAACACTGAAGCTTTCTTT.

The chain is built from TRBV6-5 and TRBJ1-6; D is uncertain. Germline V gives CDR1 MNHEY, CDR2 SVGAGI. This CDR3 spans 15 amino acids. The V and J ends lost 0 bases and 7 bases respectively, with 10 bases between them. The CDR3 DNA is TGTGCCAGCAGTTACTCGAATCAAGGGAATTCACCCCTCCACTTT. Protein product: CASSYSNQGNSPLHF.

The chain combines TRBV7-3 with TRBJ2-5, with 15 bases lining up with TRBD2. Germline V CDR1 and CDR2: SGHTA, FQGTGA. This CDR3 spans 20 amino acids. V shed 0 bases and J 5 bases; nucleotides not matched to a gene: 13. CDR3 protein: CASSLTSGTSGGTLSETQYF. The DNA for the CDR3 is TGTGCCAGCAGCTTAACCTCTGGGACTAGCGGGGGGACTCTGAGTGAGACCCAGTACTTC.

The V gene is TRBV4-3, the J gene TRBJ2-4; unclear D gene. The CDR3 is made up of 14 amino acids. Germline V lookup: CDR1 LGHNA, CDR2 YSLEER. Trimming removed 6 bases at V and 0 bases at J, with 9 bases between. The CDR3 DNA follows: TGCGCCAGCAGTCGGTACTTAGCCAAAAACATTCAGTACTTC. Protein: CASSRYLAKNIQYF.

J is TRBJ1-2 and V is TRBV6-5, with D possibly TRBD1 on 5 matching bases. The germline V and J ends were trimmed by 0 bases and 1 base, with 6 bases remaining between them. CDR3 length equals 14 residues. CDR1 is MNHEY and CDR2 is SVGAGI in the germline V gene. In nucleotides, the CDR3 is TGTGCCAGCAGTTACTCCGGGGGTAACTATGGCTACACCTTC. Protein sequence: CASSYSGGNYGYTF.

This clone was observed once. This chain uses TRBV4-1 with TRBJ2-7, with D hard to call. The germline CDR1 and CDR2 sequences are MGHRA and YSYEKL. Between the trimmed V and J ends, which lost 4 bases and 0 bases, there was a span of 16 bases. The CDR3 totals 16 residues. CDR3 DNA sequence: TGCGCCAGCAGCCCAATTTCAGGATGGAGCTCCTACGAGCAGTACTTC. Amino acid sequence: CASSPISGWSSYEQYF.

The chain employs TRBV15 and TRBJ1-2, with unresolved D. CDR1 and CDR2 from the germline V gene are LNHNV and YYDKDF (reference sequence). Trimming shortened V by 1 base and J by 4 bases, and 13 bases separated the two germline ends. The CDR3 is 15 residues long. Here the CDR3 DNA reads TGTGCCACCAGCAGAGCCCCCCCTCCCGGCTATGGCTACACCTTC. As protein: CATSRAPPPGYGYTF.

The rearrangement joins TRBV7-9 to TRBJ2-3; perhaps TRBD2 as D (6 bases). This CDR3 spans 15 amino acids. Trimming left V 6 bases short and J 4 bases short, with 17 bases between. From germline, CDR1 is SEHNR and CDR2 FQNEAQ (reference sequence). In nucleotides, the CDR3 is TGTGCCAGCAGGCCTACTAGCTACCCCGCAGATACGCAGTATTTT. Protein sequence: CASRPTSYPADTQYF.

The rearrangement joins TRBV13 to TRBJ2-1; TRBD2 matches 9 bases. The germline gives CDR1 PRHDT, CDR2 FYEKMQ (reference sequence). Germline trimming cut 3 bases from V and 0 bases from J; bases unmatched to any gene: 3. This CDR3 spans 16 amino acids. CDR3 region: CASSFSGGVSYNEQFF. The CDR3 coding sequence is TGTGCCAGCAGCTTTAGCGGGGGCGTCTCCTACAATGAGCAGTTCTTC.

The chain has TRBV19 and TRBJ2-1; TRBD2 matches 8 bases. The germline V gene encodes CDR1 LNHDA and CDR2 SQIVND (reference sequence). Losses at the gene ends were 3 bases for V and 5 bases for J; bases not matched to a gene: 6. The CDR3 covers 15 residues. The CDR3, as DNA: TGTGCCAGTAGTATCACGGGACTAGAGGACAATGAGCAGTTCTTC. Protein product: CASSITGLEDNEQFF.

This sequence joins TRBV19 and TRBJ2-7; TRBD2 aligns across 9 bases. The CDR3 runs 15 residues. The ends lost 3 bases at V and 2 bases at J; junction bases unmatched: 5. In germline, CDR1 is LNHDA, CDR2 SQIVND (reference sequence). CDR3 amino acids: CASSMASGDTYEQYF. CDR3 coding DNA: TGTGCCAGTAGTATGGCTAGCGGGGACACCTACGAGCAGTACTTC.

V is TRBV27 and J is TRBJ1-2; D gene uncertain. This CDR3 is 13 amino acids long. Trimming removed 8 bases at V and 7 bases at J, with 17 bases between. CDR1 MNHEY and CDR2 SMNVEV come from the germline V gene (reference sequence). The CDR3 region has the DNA TGTGCCAGCTCATCTTCGGGATCGAGTGGCTACACCTTC. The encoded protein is CASSSSGSSGYTF.

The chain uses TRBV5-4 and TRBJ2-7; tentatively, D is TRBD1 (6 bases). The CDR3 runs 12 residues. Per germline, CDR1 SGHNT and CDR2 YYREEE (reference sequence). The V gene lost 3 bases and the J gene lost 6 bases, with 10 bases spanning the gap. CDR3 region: CASSSGTPEQYF. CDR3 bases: TGTGCCAGCAGCTCCGGGACACCCGAGCAGTACTTC.

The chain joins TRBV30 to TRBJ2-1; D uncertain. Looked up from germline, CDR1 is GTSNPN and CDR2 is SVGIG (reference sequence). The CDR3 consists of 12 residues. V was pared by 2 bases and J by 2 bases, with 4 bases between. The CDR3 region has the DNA TGTGCCTGGAGTTTAACCTACAATGAGCAGTTCTTC. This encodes CAWSLTYNEQFF.

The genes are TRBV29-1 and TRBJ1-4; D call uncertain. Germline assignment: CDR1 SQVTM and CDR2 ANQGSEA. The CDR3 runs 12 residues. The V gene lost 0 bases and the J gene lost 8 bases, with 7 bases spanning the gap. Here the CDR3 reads CSVEDGREKLFF. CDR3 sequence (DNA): TGCAGCGTTGAAGATGGCCGGGAAAAACTGTTTTTT.

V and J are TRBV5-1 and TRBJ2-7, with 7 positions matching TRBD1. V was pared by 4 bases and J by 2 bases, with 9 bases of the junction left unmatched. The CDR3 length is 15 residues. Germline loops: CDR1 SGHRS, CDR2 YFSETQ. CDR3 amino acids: CASSGTRDRTYEQYF. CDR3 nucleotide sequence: TGCGCCAGCAGCGGGACCCGGGACAGAACCTACGAGCAGTACTTC.

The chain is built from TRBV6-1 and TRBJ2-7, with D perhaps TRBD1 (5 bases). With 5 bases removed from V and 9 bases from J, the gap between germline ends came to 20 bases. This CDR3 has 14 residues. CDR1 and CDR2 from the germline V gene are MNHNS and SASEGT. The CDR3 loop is CASSLAGAAVGQYF. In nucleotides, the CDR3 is TGTGCCAGCAGTCTCGCTGGGGCCGCCGTCGGGCAGTACTTC.

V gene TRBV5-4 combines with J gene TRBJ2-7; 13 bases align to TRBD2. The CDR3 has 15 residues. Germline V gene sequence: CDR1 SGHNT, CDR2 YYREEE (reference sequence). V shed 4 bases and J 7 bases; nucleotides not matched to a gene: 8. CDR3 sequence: CASSQGTSGVLEQYF. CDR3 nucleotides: TGTGCCAGCAGCCAAGGGACTAGCGGGGTGCTGGAGCAGTACTTC.

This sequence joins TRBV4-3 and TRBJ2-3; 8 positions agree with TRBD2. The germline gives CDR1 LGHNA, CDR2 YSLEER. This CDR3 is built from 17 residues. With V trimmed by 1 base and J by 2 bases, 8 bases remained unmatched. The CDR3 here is CASSQGLSGGNTDTQYF. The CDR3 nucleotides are TGCGCCAGCAGCCAAGGACTCAGCGGGGGAAACACAGATACGCAGTATTTT.

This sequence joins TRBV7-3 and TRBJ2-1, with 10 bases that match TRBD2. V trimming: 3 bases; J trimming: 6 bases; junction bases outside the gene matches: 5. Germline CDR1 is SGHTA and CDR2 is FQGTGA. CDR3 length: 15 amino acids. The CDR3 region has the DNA TGTGCCAGCAGCTTCGAGCGGGGGGGCCTCAATGAGCAGTTCTTC. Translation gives CASSFERGGLNEQFF. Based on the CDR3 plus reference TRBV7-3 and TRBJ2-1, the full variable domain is GAGVSQTPSNKVTEKGKYVELRCDPISGHTALYWYRQSLGQGPEFLIYFQGTGAADDSGLPNDRFFAVRPEGSVSTLKIQRTERGDSAVYLCASSFERGGLNEQFFGPGTRLTVL.

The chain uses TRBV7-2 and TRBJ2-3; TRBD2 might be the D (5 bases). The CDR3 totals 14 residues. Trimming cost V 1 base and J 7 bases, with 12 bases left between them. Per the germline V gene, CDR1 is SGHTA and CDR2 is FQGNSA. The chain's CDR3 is CASSLGLHGNTQYF. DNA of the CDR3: TGTGCCAGCAGCTTAGGGCTCCACGGGAATACGCAGTATTTT.

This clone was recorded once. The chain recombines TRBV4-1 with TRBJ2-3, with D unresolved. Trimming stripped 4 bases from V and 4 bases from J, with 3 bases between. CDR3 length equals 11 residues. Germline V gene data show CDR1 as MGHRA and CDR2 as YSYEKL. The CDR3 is CASSPSDTQYF. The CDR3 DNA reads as TGCGCCAGCAGCCCCTCAGATACGCAGTATTTT.

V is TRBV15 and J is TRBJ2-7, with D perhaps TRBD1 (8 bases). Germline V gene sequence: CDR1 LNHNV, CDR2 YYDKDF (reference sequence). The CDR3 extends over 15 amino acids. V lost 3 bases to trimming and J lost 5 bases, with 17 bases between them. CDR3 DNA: TGTGCCACCAGCAGGGAGGACAGGGCGGGGGACGAGCAGTACTTC. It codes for CATSREDRAGDEQYF.

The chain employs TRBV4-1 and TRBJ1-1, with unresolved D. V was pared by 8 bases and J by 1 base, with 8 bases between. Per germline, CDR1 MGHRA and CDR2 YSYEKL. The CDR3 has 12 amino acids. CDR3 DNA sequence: TGCGCCAGCGGCGGAGGGAACACTGAAGCTTTCTTT. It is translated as CASGGGNTEAFF.

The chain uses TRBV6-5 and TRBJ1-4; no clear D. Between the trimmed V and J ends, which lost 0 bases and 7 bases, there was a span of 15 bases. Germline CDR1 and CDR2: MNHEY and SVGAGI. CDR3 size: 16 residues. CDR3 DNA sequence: TGTGCCAGCAGTTACTCCCCCACCCACGCTGGTGAAAAACTGTTTTTT. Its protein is CASSYSPTHAGEKLFF.

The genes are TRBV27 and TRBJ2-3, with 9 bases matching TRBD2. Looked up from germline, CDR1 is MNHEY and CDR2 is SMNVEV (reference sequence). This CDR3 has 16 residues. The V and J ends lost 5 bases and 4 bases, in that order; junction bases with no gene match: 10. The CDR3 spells CASSNRLAGLADTQYF. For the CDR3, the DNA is TGTGCCAGCAGTAACCGGCTAGCGGGGTTGGCAGATACGCAGTATTTT.

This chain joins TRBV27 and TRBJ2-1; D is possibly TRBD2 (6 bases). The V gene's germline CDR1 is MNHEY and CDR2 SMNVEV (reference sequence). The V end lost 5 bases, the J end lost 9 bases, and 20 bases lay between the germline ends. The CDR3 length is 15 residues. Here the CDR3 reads CASSPKGGTVGEQFF. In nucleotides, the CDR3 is TGTGCCAGCAGTCCCAAGGGAGGCACAGTCGGTGAGCAGTTCTTC.